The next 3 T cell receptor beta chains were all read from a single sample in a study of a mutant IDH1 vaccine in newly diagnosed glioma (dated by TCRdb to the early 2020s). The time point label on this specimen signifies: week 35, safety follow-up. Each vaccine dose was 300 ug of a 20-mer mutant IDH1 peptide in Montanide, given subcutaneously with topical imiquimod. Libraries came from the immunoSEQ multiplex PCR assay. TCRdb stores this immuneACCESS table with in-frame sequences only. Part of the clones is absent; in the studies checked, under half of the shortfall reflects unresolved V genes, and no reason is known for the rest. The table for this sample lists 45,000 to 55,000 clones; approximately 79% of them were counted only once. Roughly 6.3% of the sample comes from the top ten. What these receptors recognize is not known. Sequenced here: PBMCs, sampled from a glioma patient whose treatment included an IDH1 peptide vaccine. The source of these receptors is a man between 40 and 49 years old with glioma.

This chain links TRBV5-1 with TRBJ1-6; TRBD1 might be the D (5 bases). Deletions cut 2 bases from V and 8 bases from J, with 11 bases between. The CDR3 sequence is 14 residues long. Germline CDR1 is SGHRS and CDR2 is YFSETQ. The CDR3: CASSFVGTDSPLHF. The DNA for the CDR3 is TGCGCCAGCAGCTTCGTGGGGACGGATTCACCCCTCCACTTT.

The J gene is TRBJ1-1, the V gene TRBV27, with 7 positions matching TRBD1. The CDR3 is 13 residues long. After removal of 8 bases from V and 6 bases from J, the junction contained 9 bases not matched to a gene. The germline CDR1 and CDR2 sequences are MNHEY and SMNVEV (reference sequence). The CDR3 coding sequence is TGTGCCAGCTGGGCCAGGGGGTTCTCTGAAGCTTTCTTT. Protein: CASWARGFSEAFF.

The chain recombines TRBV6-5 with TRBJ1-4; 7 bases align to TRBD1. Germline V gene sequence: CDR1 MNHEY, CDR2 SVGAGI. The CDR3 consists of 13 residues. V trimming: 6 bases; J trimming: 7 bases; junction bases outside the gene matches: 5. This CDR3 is CASRRGPTEKLFF. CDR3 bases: TGTGCCAGCAGAAGGGGGCCGACTGAAAAACTGTTTTTT.